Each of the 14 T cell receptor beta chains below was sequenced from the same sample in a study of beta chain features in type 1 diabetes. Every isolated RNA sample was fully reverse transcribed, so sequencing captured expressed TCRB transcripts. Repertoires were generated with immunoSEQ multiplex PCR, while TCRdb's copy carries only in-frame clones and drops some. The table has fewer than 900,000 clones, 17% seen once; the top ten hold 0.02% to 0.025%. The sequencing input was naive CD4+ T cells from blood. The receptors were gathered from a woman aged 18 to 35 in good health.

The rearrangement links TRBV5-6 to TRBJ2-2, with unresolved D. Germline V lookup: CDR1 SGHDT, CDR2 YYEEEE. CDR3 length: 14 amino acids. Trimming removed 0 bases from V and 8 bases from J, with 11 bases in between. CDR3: CASSLAAKAGELFF. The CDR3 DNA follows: TGTGCCAGCAGCTTGGCGGCCAAAGCTGGGGAGCTGTTTTTT.

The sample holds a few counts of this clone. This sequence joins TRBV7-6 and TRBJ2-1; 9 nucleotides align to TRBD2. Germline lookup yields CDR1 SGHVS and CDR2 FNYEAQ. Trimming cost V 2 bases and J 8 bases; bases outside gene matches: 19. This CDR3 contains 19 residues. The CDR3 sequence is CASSLLPPIAGGPTDEQFF. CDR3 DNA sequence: TGTGCCAGCAGCTTATTACCTCCCATTGCGGGAGGGCCTACCGATGAGCAGTTCTTC.

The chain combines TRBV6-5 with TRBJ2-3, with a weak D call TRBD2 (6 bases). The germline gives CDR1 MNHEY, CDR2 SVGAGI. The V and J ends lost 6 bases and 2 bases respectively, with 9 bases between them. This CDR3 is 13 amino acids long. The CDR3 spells CASRRDFTDTQYF. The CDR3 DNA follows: TGTGCCAGCAGACGGGACTTCACAGATACGCAGTATTTT.

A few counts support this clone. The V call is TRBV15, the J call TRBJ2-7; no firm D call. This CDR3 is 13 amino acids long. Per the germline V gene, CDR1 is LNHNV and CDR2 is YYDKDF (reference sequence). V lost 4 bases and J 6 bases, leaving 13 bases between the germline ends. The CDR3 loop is CATSKKDVSEQYF. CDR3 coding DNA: TGTGCCACCAGCAAAAAGGACGTTAGCGAGCAGTACTTC. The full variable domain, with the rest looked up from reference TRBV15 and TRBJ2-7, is DAMVIQNPRYQVTQFGKPVTLSCSQTLNHNVMYWYQQKSSQAPKLLFHYYDKDFNNEADTPDNFQSRRPNTSFCFLDIRSPGLGDTAMYLCATSKKDVSEQYFGPGTRLTVT.

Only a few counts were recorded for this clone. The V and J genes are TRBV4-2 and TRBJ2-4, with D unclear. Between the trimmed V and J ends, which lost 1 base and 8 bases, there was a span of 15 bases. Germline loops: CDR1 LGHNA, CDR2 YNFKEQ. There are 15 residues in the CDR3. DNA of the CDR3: TGTGCCAGCAGCCAAGCTCCCGATGACCGGGACATTCAGTACTTC. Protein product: CASSQAPDDRDIQYF.

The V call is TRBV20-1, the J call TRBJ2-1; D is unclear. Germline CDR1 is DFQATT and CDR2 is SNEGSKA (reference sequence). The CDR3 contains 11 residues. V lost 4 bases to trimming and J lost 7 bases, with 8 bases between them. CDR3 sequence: CSAKPINEQFF. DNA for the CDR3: TGCAGTGCTAAACCTATAAATGAGCAGTTCTTC.

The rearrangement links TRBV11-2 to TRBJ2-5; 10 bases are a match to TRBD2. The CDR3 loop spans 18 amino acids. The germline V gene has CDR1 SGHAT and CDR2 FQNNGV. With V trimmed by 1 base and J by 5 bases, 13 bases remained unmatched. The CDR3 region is CASSLGWASGRLAETQYF. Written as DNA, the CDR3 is TGTGCCAGCAGCTTAGGATGGGCTAGCGGGAGATTAGCCGAGACCCAGTACTTC.

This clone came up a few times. This CDR3 is CATSREGQAYEQYF. The CDR3 bases are TGTGCCACCAGCAGAGAAGGACAGGCCTACGAGCAGTACTTC. This chain uses TRBV15 with TRBJ2-7; 7 nucleotides line up with TRBD1. The trim removed 0 bases at V and 2 bases at J, leaving 1 base unmatched. The germline V gene has CDR1 LNHNV and CDR2 YYDKDF (reference sequence). The CDR3 sequence is 14 residues long.

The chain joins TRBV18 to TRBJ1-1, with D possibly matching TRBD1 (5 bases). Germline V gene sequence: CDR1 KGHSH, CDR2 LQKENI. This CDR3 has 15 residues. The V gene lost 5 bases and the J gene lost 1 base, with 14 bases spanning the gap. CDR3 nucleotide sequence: TGTGCCAGCTCATATGAAAAGGGGACGAACACTGAAGCTTTCTTT. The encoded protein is CASSYEKGTNTEAFF.

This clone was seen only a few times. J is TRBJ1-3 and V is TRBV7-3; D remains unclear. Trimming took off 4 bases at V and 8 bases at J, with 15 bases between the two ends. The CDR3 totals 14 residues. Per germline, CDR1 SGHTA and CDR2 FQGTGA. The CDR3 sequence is CASSSGLSGDTIYF. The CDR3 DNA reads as TGTGCCAGCAGCTCTGGACTCTCTGGGGACACCATATATTTT.

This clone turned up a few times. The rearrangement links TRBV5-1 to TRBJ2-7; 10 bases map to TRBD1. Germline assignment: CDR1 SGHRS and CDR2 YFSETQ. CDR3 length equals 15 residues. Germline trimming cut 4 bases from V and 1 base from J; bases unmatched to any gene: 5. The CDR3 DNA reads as TGCGCCAGCAGCGAAGGGACAGGGGCGTCCTACGAGCAGTACTTC. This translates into CASSEGTGASYEQYF.

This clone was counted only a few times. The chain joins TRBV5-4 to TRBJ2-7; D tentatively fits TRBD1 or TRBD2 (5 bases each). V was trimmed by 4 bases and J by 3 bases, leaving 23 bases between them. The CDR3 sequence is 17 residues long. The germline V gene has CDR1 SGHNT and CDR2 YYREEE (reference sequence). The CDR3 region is CASSIRTRDDRVYEQYF. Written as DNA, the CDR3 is TGTGCCAGCAGCATCCGGACCAGGGACGATCGGGTCTACGAGCAGTACTTC.

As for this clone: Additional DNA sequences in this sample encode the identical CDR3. The CDR3 DNA sequence: TGTGCCAGCAGCCAGGGACTAGCAGCATACAATGAGCAGTTCTTC. It codes for CASSQGLAAYNEQFF. The J gene is TRBJ2-1, the V gene TRBV5-6; TRBD2 matches 9 bases. Germline assignment: CDR1 SGHDT and CDR2 YYEEEE. The CDR3 runs to 15 residues. V shed 4 bases, J shed 4 bases, and the junction held 6 bases outside the gene matches.

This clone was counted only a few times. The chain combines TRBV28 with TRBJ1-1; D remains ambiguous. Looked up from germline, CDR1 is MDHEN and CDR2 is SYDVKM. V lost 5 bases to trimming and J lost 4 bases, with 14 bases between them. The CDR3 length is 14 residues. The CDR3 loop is CASSPPSGITEAFF. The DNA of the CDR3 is TGTGCCAGCAGTCCTCCGTCGGGGATCACTGAAGCTTTCTTT.